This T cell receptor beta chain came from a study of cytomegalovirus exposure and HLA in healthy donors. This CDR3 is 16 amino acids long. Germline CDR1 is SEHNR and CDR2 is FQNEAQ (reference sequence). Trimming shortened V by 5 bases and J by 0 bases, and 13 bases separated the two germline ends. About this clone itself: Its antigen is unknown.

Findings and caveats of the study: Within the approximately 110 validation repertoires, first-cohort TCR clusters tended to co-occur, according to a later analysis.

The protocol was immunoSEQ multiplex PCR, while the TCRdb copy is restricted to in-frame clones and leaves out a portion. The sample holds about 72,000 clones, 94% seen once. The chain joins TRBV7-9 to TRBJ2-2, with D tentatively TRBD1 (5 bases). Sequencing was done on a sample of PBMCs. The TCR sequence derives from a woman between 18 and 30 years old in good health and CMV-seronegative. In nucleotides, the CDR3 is TGTGCCAGCAGCCCGGTGCAGGGTTCGAACACCGGGGAGCTGTTTTTT. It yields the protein CASSPVQGSNTGELFF.